These 12 T cell receptor beta chains were sequenced from one sample in a study of vaccination effects on CD4 cells after COVID-19. ViraFEST expansion of antigen-specific CD4+ T cells with viral peptide pools preceded sequencing. It was after roughly 11 days of culture that CD4+ T cells were isolated. Participants completed two doses of the BNT162b2 or mRNA-1273 vaccine. No antigens are known for them. Some clones are missing from TCRdb's copy, which holds only in-frame ones; the method was immunoSEQ multiplex PCR. The table lists 70,000 to 85,000 clones, about 80% of them singletons. The sample was CD4+ T cells from PBMCs cultured with HCoV-229E spike peptides, taken after COVID-19 vaccination. The source is a human donor who received a COVID-19 vaccine.

The chain carries TRBV11-3 and TRBJ2-1; a possible D gene is TRBD2 (5 bases). V was clipped by 4 bases and J by 8 bases, with 18 bases between them. The V gene's germline CDR1 is SGHNT and CDR2 YENEEA. The CDR3 extends over 15 amino acids. In DNA form, the CDR3 reads TGTGCCAGCAGCTCCGGGAAACTCCCTATCCATGAGCAGTTCTTC. This encodes CASSSGKLPIHEQFF.

There are a few counts of this clone. The chain recombines TRBV6-5 with TRBJ1-6, with a weak D call TRBD1 (5 bases). The V and J ends lost 5 bases and 10 bases respectively, with 15 bases between them. There are 14 residues in the CDR3. Looked up from germline, CDR1 is MNHEY and CDR2 is SVGAGI. CDR3 sequence (DNA): TGTGCCAGCAGTCTTTCTACAGGTGTGTCACCCCTCCACTTT. Protein: CASSLSTGVSPLHF.

This chain uses TRBV6-6 with TRBJ1-5; D gene uncertain. Per germline, CDR1 MNHNY and CDR2 SVGAGI (reference sequence). The CDR3 covers 14 residues. The V gene lost 3 bases and the J gene lost 3 bases, with 9 bases spanning the gap. The DNA of the CDR3 is TGTGCCAGCAGTTATCCAGGCTCCAATCAGCCCCAGCATTTT. Translating gives CASSYPGSNQPQHF.

The chain couples TRBV2 to TRBJ1-6; D unresolved. Trimming left V 7 bases short and J 4 bases short, with 14 bases between. This CDR3 has 15 residues. CDR1 is SNHLY and CDR2 is FYNNEI in the germline V gene. The CDR3 protein is CASTPTWGYNSPLHF. The CDR3 DNA is TGTGCCAGCACCCCTACTTGGGGTTATAATTCACCCCTCCACTTT.

This chain uses TRBV5-1 with TRBJ2-1, with 7 bases matching TRBD2. Trimming took 4 bases from V and 6 from J; bases not matched to a gene: 4. Per the germline V gene, CDR1 is SGHRS and CDR2 is YFSETQ. This CDR3 spans 13 amino acids. CDR3 DNA sequence: TGCGCCAGCAGCGCAGGGAGGGTCAATGAGCAGTTCTTC. Translating gives CASSAGRVNEQFF.

The chain combines TRBV5-4 with TRBJ1-1; TRBD1 is a possible D gene (6 bases). The CDR3 contains 14 residues. Germline V gives CDR1 SGHNT, CDR2 YYREEE (reference sequence). The V end was cut by 7 bases, the J end by 11 bases, with 24 bases between. In nucleotides, the CDR3 is TGTGCCAGCGTACCCGGGGGGCAGGGAAGGAGGGCTTTCTTT. It encodes CASVPGGQGRRAFF.

The chain couples TRBV9 to TRBJ2-1, with 10 bases fitting TRBD1. V was clipped by 4 bases and J by 3 bases; unmatched bases: 4. The CDR3 runs 15 residues. Germline CDR1 and CDR2: SGDLS and YYNGEE. This CDR3 reads CASSLGTGVYNEQFF. In nucleotides, the CDR3 is TGTGCCAGCAGCCTCGGGACAGGGGTCTACAATGAGCAGTTCTTC. The full variable domain, its missing parts supplied by reference TRBV9 and TRBJ2-1, is DSGVTQTPKHLITATGQRVTLRCSPRSGDLSVYWYQQSLDQGLQFLIQYYNGEERAKGNILERFSAQQFPDLHSELNLSSLELGDSALYFCASSLGTGVYNEQFFGPGTRLTVL.

The V gene is TRBV19, the J gene TRBJ1-5; D unclear. V was cut by 8 bases and J by 3 bases, with 26 bases left in between. CDR3 length equals 18 residues. Germline lookup yields CDR1 LNHDA and CDR2 SQIVND (reference sequence). Here the CDR3 reads CASYKTAPFRGDNQPQHF. Here the CDR3 DNA reads TGTGCCAGTTACAAAACCGCCCCTTTTCGGGGTGACAATCAGCCCCAGCATTTT. The variable domain in full, with the rest retrieved from reference TRBV19 and TRBJ1-5, is DGGITQSPKYLFRKEGQNVTLSCEQNLNHDAMYWYRQDPGQGLRLIYYSQIVNDFQKGDIAEGYSVSREKKESFPLTVTSAQKNPTAFYLCASYKTAPFRGDNQPQHFGDGTRLSIL.

There are a few counts of this clone. The chain recombines TRBV11-3 with TRBJ2-1; no clear D. Germline V CDR1 and CDR2: SGHNT, YENEEA. V was cut by 3 bases and J by 6 bases, with 12 bases left in between. This CDR3 is built from 14 residues. For the CDR3, the DNA is TGTGCCAGCAGCTTTACAGCCTTAGGCAATGAGCAGTTCTTC. Protein sequence: CASSFTALGNEQFF.

The chain combines TRBV6-5 with TRBJ1-4; D gene uncertain. Germline V lookup: CDR1 MNHEY, CDR2 SVGAGI. V was clipped by 0 bases and J by 7 bases, with 9 bases between them. The CDR3 runs to 14 residues. CDR3 nucleotides: TGTGCCAGCAGTTACTCCAGGCGTGGTGAAAAACTGTTTTTT. As protein: CASSYSRRGEKLFF.

The V gene is TRBV6-5, the J gene TRBJ1-4; 8 bases agree with TRBD1. V lost 6 bases to trimming and J lost 6 bases; unmatched junction nucleotides: 3. Germline CDR1 is MNHEY and CDR2 is SVGAGI. This CDR3 has 13 residues. This CDR3 reads CASRETGDEKLFF. CDR3 bases: TGTGCCAGCAGGGAGACAGGGGATGAAAAACTGTTTTTT.

V is TRBV28 and J is TRBJ2-1, with a weak D call TRBD1 (6 bases). The CDR3 covers 13 residues. Trimming left V 7 bases short and J 4 bases short, with 11 bases between. Germline-derived CDR1 and CDR2 are MDHEN and SYDVKM. The CDR3 sequence is CASKEGGYNEQFF. The CDR3 nucleotides are TGTGCCAGCAAGGAAGGGGGATACAATGAGCAGTTCTTC.